This T cell receptor (beta chain) was sequenced during a study of molecular identifiers for immune sequencing clone quantification. The study's findings and limits: Identical barcode-sharing TCR molecules could lead to underestimated sizes for highly expanded clones.

Trimming cost V 3 bases and J 3 bases; bases outside gene matches: 7. The CDR3 extends over 15 amino acids. Looked up from germline, CDR1 is DFQATT and CDR2 is SNEGSKA (reference sequence). Ten or more counts support this clonotype. As yet, its antigen is unknown. TCRdb re-analysed the PCR reads in MiXCR, keeping a single row per CDR3 protein. The data show tens of thousands of distinct CDR3 sequences, with 17% seen just once and around 0.99% held by the top ten. The receptor was isolated from a human donor in good health. Some libraries in this study had Jurkat cell RNA spiked in. The chain has TRBV20-1 and TRBJ2-2, with 7 bases matching TRBD1. Sequencing input: naive CD8+ T cells from blood, with Jurkat cell RNA spiked in. Subset indicated: FACS-sorted CD8+CD4-CCR7+CD45RA+ naive T cells. CDR3 bases: TGCAGTGCTAGCCCACTTACAGGGGACACCGGGGAGCTGTTTTTT. Amino acid sequence: CSASPLTGDTGELFF.